Detailed here is one T cell receptor (beta chain). Its antigen remains unidentified. Germline V gene sequence: CDR1 KGHSH, CDR2 LQKENI. CDR3 length equals 14 residues. Trimming took off 0 bases at V and 1 base at J, with 6 bases between the two ends. The table came from immunoSEQ multiplex PCR; TCRdb's copy has only in-frame clones and leaves some out. This table has about 4,200 clones, about 70% appearing once. This specimen comes from a study of STAT3 mutations in large granular lymphocyte leukemia. Overall study findings and caveats: All newly emerging clones after therapy were STAT3 wild type. Every T-LGLL patient had at least one immunodominant TCRbeta clonotype. Clonal expansion was inferred from other time points because no sample existed at each clone's first appearance.

The chain recombines TRBV18 with TRBJ1-2; D uncertain. The clonotype comes from a man aged 55 to 69 with T-cell large granular lymphocyte leukemia. Some clones in this sample may be carry-over from other donors' samples. Sequencing used peripheral blood mononuclear cells. CDR3 sequence reads: CASSPPNVNYGYTF. CDR3 nucleotide sequence: TGTGCCAGCTCACCACCAAACGTTAACTATGGCTACACCTTC. Full variable domain (rest looked up from reference TRBV18 and TRBJ1-2): NAGVMQNPRHLVRRRGQEARLRCSPMKGHSHVYWYRQLPEEGLKFMVYLQKENIIDESGMPKERFSAEFPKEGPSILRIQQVVRGDSAAYFCASSPPNVNYGYTFGSGTRLTVV.